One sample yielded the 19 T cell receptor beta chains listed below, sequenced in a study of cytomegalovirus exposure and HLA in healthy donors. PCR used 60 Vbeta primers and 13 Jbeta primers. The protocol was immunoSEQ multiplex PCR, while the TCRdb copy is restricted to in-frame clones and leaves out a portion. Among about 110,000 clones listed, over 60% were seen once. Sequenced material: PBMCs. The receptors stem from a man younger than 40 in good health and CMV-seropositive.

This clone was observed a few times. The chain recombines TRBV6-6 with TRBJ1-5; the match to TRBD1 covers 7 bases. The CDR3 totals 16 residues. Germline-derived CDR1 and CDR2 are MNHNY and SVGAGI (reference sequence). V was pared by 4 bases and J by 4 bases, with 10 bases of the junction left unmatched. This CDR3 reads CASSSHRGGVNQPQHF. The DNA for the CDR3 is TGTGCCAGCAGTTCCCACAGGGGTGGGGTAAATCAGCCCCAGCATTTT.

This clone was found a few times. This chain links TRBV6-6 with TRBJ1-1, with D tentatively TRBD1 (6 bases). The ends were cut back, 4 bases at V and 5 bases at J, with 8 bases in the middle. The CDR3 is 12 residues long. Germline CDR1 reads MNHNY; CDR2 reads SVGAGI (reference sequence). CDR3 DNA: TGTGCCAGCAGTTTTGGACAGACTGAAGCTTTCTTT. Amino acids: CASSFGQTEAFF.

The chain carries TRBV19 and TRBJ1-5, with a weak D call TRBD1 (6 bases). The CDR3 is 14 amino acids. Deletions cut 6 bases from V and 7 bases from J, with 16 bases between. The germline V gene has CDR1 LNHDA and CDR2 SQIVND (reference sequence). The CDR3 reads CASRNTGQGQPQHF. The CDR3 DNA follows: TGTGCCAGTAGAAACACAGGGCAGGGCCAGCCCCAGCATTTT.

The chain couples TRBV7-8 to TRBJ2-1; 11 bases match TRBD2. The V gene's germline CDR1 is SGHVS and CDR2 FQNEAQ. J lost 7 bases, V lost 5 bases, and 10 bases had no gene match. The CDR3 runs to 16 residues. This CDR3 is CASSTPASGGLNEQFF. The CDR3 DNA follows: TGTGCCAGCAGCACGCCTGCTAGCGGGGGGTTGAATGAGCAGTTCTTC.

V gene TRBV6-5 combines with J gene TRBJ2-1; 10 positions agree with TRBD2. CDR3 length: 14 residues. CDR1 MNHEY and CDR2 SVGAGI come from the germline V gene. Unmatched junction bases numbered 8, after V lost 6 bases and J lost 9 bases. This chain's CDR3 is CASRVAGGVGEQFF. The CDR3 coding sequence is TGTGCCAGCAGAGTAGCGGGGGGCGTCGGTGAGCAGTTCTTC.

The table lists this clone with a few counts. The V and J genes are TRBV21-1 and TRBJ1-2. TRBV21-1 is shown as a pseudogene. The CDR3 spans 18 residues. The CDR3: CASSKISQGRGFGYGYTF. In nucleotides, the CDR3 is TGTGCCAGCAGCAAAATCTCCCAGGGGAGGGGTTTCGGGTATGGCTACACCTTC.

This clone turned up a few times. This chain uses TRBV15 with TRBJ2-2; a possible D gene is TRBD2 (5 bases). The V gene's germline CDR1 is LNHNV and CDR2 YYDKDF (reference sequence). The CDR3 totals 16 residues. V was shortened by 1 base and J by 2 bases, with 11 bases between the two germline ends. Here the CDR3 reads CATSRGSGFNTGELFF. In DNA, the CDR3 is TGTGCCACCAGCAGAGGAAGCGGATTTAACACCGGGGAGCTGTTTTTT.

CDR3 residues: CASSSARGGWETQYF. The CDR3 DNA follows: TGTGCCAGCAGCTCCGCACGGGGAGGGTGGGAGACCCAGTACTTC. J is TRBJ2-5 and V is TRBV9, with TRBD2 identical over 7 bases. CDR1 is SGDLS, CDR2 YYNGEE, per germline. J was trimmed by 5 bases and V by 4 bases; bases with no gene match: 11. The CDR3 consists of 15 residues.

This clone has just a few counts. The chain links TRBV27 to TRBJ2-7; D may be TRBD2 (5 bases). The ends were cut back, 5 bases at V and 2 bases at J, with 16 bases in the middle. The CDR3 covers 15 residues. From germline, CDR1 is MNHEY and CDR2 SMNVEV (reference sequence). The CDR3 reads CASSTSTGGPYEQYF. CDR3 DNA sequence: TGTGCCAGCAGTACCTCGACTGGAGGCCCCTACGAGCAGTACTTC.

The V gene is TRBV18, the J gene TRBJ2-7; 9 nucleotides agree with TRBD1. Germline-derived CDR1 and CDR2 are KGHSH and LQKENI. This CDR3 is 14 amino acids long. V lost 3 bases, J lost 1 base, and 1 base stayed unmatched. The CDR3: CASSPGQGSYEQYF. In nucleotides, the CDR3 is TGTGCCAGCTCACCGGGACAGGGATCCTACGAGCAGTACTTC.

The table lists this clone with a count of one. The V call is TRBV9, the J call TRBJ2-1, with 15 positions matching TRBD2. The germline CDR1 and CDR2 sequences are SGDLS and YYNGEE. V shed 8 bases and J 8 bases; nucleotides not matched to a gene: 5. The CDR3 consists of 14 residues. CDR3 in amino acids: CASGGTSGGHEQFF. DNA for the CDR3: TGTGCCAGTGGGGGGACTAGCGGGGGGCATGAGCAGTTCTTC. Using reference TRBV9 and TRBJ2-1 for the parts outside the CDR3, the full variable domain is DSGVTQTPKHLITATGQRVTLRCSPRSGDLSVYWYQQSLDQGLQFLIQYYNGEERAKGNILERFSAQQFPDLHSELNLSSLELGDSALYFCASGGTSGGHEQFFGPGTRLTVL.

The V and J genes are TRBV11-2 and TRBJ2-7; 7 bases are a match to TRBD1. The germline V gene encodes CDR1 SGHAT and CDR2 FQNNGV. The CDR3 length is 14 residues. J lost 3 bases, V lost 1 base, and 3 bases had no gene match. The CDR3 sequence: CASSLGQGVYEQYF. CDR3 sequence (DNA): TGTGCCAGCAGCTTAGGACAGGGAGTCTACGAGCAGTACTTC. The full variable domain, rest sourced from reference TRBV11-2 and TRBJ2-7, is EAGVAQSPRYKIIEKRQSVAFWCNPISGHATLYWYQQILGQGPKLLIQFQNNGVVDDSQLPKDRFSAERLKGVDSTLKIQPAKLEDSAVYLCASSLGQGVYEQYFGPGTRLTVT.

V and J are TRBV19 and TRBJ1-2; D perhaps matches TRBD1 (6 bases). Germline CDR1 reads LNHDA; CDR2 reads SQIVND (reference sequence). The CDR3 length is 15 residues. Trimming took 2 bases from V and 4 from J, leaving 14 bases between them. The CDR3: CASSIPPTGAYGYTF. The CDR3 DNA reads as TGTGCCAGTAGTATACCCCCGACAGGCGCCTATGGCTACACCTTC. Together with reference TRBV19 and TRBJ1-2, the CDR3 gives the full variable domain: DGGITQSPKYLFRKEGQNVTLSCEQNLNHDAMYWYRQDPGQGLRLIYYSQIVNDFQKGDIAEGYSVSREKKESFPLTVTSAQKNPTAFYLCASSIPPTGAYGYTFGSGTRLTVV.

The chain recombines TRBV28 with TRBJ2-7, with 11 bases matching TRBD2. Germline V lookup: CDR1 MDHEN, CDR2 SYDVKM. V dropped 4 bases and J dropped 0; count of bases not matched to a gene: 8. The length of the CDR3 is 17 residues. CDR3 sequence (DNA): TGTGCCAGCAGTTCCCCGACTAGCGGGGTCTCCTCCTACGAGCAGTACTTC. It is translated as CASSSPTSGVSSYEQYF.

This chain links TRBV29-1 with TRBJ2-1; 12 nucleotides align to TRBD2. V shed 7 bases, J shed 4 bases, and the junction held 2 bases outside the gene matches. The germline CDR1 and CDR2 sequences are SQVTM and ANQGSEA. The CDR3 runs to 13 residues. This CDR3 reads CSGLAGGYNEQFF. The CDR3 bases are TGCAGCGGGCTAGCGGGGGGGTACAATGAGCAGTTCTTC.

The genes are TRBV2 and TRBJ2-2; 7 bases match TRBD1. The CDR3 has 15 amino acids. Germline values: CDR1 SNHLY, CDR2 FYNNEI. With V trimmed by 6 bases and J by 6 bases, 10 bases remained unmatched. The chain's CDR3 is CASRQRAGGPGELFF. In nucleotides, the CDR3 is TGTGCCAGCAGGCAGCGCGCAGGGGGTCCCGGGGAGCTGTTTTTT.

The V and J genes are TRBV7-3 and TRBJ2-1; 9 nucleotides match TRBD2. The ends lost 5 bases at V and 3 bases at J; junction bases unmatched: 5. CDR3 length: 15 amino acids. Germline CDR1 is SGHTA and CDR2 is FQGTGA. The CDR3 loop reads CASSPDSGGYNEQFF. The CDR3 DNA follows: TGTGCCAGCAGCCCAGATAGCGGGGGCTACAATGAGCAGTTCTTC.

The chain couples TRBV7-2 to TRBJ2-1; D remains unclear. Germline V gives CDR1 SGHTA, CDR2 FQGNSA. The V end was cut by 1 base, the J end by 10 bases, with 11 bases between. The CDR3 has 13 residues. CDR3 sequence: CASSLDYSEEQFF. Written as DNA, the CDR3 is TGTGCCAGCAGCTTAGATTACTCGGAGGAGCAGTTCTTC.

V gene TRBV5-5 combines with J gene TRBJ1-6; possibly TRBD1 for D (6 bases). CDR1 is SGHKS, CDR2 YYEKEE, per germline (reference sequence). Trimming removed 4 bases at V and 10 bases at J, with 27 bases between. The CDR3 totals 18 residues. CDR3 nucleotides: TGTGCCAGCAGCGATTGGACAGTGTTCGCCCGCTTAGTATCACCCCTCCACTTT. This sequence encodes CASSDWTVFARLVSPLHF.